This entry describes one T cell receptor (beta chain). This receptor's antigen is unknown. Base qualities are not provided; no much larger clone lies one nucleotide away. This entry belongs to a study of shared clonotypes between healthy human individuals (dated by TCRdb to 2020 to 2021). Regarding the complete study: A couple of women and a few men aged 18 to 49 years were included in the cohort. Leukapheresis yielded between about 0.9 and 10 billion PBMCs per donor. For each donor, CD4 naive and CD4 memory were each run on three plates, CD8 naive on two plates, and CD8 memory on one plate. To increase sequencing depth and limit assay-specific biases, TCR repertoire library preparation and sequencing were carried out by different laboratories using diverse techniques. To estimate repertoire size and how much clonotypes are shared between individuals, the study performed deep sequencing of blood TCR repertoires from about five healthy adults. Study-wide conclusions, independent of this receptor: Naive subsets generally had larger estimated clonotype richness than memory subsets did. Pairwise subsampling indicated that sequencing depth was expected to affect the degree of clonotype sharing among donors. Compared with non-shared clonotypes, clonotypes shared by all four sorted-subset donors had higher generation probabilities. Across several donors, about 5.2% of naive CD4, more than 3% of naive CD8, 2% to 2.5% of memory CD4, and about 0.4% of memory CD8 clonotypes were shared. The small number of donors limited the genetic and exposure-history diversity represented. Incomplete sequencing was indicated by rarefaction of sorted-subset datasets, despite the large sequencing depth. Sampling was restricted to blood, and TCR repertoires in tissue are likely to differ from TCR repertoires in blood.

Using the deep immunoSEQ assay, TCR CDR3 regions were amplified from genomic DNA by multiplex PCR. For each cell subset, the extracted genomic DNA was distributed evenly across all wells of several immunoSEQ 96-well plates, and each plate served as one replicate. For sorted subsets, each replicate PCR was loaded with approximately 190 ng genomic DNA, equivalent to 30,000 or so T cell genomes. Purified libraries were measured with a Qubit 3.0 fluorometer, size-checked on a Bioanalyzer 2100, and measured again with the KAPA Library Quantification kit. Every immunoSEQ 96-well plate was sequenced on a separate single-read 150-cycle Illumina NextSeq 550 flow cell. In the authors' own workflow: Because the immunoSEQ output included only junctional sequences and no quality scores, the filtering could not be the same as the filtering used for full-length reads. To assign V/J genes and CDR3, sequences were annotated against IMGT germline references using PyIR, a Python wrapper for IgBLAST v1.9. Reads with weak V/J assignments (E-value above 1e-6), missing CDR3, stop codons, out-of-frame junctions, or ambiguous translated residues were removed. A V3J clonotype was defined by an identical inferred V gene, J gene, and CDR3 amino acid sequence. Percentage overlap between repertoires was computed as shared unique clonotypes divided by the size of the smaller repertoire. Repertoire richness was assessed with RTK rarefaction, the Chao1 estimator, and Recon v2.1 estimates of unobserved clonotypes. For all TCRbeta clonotypes obtained by the gDNA method from a few donors, generation probabilities were computed with OLGA. The table was pulled from immuneACCESS by TCRdb, which kept in-frame rearrangements only. Such tables lose some clones; where checked, under half of the loss comes from unresolved V genes, and the rest has no known cause. V, J and clone size were drawn from that table, and D and trimming were deduced from the DNA. Present in this sample are 550,000 to 750,000 clones, just under 97% of which were seen just once. The top ten clones comprise 0.11% of the sample.

For the CD8 naive samples, CD45RO-negative cells were positively selected for CCR7, yielding a CD45RA+CCR7+ population from which TemRA cells were excluded. Healthy HIV-negative adults with no recently reported acute infections or vaccinations were included as donors. Only Caucasian adults living in Nashville, Tennessee, USA were represented among the donors. Blood was obtained by leukapheresis, after which PBMCs were separated by Ficoll-Histopaque density gradient centrifugation and cryopreserved in liquid nitrogen vapor phase. Analytical flow cytometry was used to check the purity and quantity of each magnetically sorted T cell population. Genomic DNA was isolated from every sorted fraction and measured by UV absorbance on a Nanodrop 2000c. This sequence originates from a woman aged 25 to 45 in good health. Input material: naive CD8+ T cells sorted from blood. The cell subset or site label corresponds to: CD45RA+CCR7+.

The sequenced DNA: TGTGCCAGCAGTTCAATTATCGGGGAGCTGTTTTTT. It specifies CASSSIIGELFF. The V and J genes are TRBV28 and TRBJ2-2; confidence is insufficient to name the D gene. V is pared back by 4 bases and J by 7 bases, with 7 bases lying between the germline termini. Sequences MDHEN (CDR1) and SYDVKM (CDR2) are obtained from the germline V gene. The CDR3 runs 12 residues from the cysteine to the phenylalanine. CDR3 DNA only is kept here, 36 bases in frame from base 1.